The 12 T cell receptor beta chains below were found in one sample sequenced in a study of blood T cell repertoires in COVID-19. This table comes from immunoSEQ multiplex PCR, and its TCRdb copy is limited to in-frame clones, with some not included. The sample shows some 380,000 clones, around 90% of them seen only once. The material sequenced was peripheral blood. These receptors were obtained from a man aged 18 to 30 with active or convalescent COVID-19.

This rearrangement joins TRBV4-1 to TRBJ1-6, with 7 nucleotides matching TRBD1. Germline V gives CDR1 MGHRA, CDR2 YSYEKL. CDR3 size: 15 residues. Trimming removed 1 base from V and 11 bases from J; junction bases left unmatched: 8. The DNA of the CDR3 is TGCGCCAGCAGCCAAGGAGGACAGGTCGGGGCACCCCTCCACTTT. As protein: CASSQGGQVGAPLHF.

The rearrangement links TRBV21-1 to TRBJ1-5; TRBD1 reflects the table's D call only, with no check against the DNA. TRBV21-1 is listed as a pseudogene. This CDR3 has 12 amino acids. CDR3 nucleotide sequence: TGTGCCAGCAGCACAGGGGGCGAGCCCCAGCATTTT. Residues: CASSTGGEPQHF.

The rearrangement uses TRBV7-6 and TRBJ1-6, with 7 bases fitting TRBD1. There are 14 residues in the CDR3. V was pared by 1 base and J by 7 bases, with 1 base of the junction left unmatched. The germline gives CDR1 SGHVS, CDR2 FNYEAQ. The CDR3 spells CASSLGDRNSPLHF. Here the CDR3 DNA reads TGTGCCAGCAGCTTAGGGGACAGAAATTCACCCCTCCACTTT.

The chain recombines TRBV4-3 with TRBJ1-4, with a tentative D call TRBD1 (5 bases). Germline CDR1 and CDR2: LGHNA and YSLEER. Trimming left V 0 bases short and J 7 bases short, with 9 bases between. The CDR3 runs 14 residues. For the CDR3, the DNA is TGCGCCAGCAGCCAAGAGGGGGGAGGTGAAAAACTGTTTTTT. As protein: CASSQEGGGEKLFF.

The DNA for the CDR3 is TGTGCCAGCAGCGTAGCCATTTCGGGACTAGCGGGACCCGGGGAGCTGTTTTTT. Translation gives CASSVAISGLAGPGELFF. The V call is TRBV9, the J call TRBJ2-2; 13 bases line up with TRBD2. CDR3 size: 18 residues. V shed 0 bases, J shed 6 bases, and the junction held 8 bases outside the gene matches. Looked up from germline, CDR1 is SGDLS and CDR2 is YYNGEE.

The CDR3 region has the DNA TGCGCCAGCAGCTTGGCGGCGGGAGGGCCCTCGGATACGCAGTATTTT. As protein: CASSLAAGGPSDTQYF. The chain has TRBV5-1 and TRBJ2-3; 9 nucleotides line up with TRBD2. The CDR3 is 16 residues long. Germline V gene data show CDR1 as SGHRS and CDR2 as YFSETQ. Trimming cost V 0 bases and J 6 bases; bases outside gene matches: 8.

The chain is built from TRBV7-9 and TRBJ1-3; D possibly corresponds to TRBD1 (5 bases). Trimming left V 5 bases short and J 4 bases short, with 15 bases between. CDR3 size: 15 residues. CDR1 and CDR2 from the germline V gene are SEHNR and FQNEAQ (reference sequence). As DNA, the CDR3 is TGTGCCAGCAGCCCGCGGGACGGATTGGGAAACACCATATATTTT. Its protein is CASSPRDGLGNTIYF.

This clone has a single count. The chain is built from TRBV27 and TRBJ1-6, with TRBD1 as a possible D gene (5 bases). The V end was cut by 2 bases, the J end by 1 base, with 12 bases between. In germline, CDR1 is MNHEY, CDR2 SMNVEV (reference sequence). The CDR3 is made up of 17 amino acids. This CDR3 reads CASSLGGGASYNSPLHF. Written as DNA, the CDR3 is TGTGCCAGCAGTTTAGGGGGAGGGGCATCCTATAATTCACCCCTCCACTTT.

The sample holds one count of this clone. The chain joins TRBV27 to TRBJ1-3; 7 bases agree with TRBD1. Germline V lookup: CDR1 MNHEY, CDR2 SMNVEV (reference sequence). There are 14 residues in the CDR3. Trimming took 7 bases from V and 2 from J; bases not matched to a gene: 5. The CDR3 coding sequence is TGTGCCAGCACCGACAGGGTTGCTGGAAACACCATATATTTT. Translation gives CASTDRVAGNTIYF.

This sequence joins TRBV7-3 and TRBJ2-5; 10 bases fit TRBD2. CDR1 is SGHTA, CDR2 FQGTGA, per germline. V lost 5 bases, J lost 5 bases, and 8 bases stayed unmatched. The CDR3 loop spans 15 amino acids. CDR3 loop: CASSPAGGPVETQYF. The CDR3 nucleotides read TGTGCCAGCAGCCCAGCGGGAGGGCCAGTTGAGACCCAGTACTTC. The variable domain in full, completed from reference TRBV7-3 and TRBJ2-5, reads GAGVSQTPSNKVTEKGKYVELRCDPISGHTALYWYRQSLGQGPEFLIYFQGTGAADDSGLPNDRFFAVRPEGSVSTLKIQRTERGDSAVYLCASSPAGGPVETQYFGPGTRLLVL.

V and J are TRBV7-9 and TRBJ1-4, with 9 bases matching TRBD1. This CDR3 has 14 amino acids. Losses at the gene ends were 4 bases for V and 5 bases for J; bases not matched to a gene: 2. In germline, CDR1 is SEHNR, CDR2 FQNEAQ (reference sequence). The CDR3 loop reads CASSSDRGNEKLFF. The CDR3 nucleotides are TGTGCCAGCAGCTCAGACAGGGGGAATGAAAAACTGTTTTTT.

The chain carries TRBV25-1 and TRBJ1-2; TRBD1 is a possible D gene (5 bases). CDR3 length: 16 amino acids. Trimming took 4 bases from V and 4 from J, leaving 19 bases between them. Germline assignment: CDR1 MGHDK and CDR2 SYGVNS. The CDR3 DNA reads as TGTGCCAGCAGTGCCCCCCCCGGGGCGGGATTCTATGGCTACACCTTC. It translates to CASSAPPGAGFYGYTF.